The clone carrying this T cell receptor beta chain was detected only once. The antigen is unknown. This entry belongs to a study of cytomegalovirus exposure and HLA in healthy donors. Study in general: About 180 million T cells yielded roughly 120 million unique TCR beta sequences in earlier analysis.

J gave up 1 base and V 4 bases, and 4 bases lay outside the gene matches. Germline-derived CDR1 and CDR2 are GTSNPN and SVGIG (reference sequence). The CDR3 extends over 13 amino acids. Study results and caveats: Analyses of presence/absence relied on an assumption of roughly uniform sequencing depth across donors. For most TCR sequences rarity was the rule, although some public TCRs occurred in many donors.

Vbeta (60) and Jbeta (13) primers were used in the PCR. Produced via immunoSEQ multiplex PCR; TCRdb's table is partial and in-frame only. The sample lists roughly 99,000 clones, 70% to 80% occurring once. The rearrangement links TRBV30 to TRBJ2-7; 7 nucleotides agree with TRBD2. Sequenced material: PBMCs. The receptor's source is a male donor in good health and CMV-seropositive. CDR3 sequence (DNA): TGTGCCTGGACTAGCGGAAATTCCTACGAGCAGTACTTC. It codes for CAWTSGNSYEQYF.